There are a few counts of the clone carrying this TCR beta chain. Its antigen is unknown. The record originates from a study of T cells in Graves' hyperthyroidism and ophthalmopathy. Whole-study results and caveats: The majority of expanded thyroid clonotypes above 0.001 also appeared in blood. Separating ophthalmopathy from stable hyperthyroidism was achieved by a 13 V-J model.

The germline CDR1 and CDR2 sequences are SGDLS and YYNGEE. The V end was cut by 0 bases, the J end by 4 bases, with 16 bases between. The CDR3 is made up of 16 amino acids. TCR beta CDR3 regions were amplified from RNA. A set of HTBI primers served as the primers for a first-round RT-PCR of the TCR CDR3. Each CDR3 protein gets one entry after TCRdb re-called the multiplex PCR reads with MiXCR. This sample has a few hundred thousand distinct CDR3 sequences, with approximately 14% found just once. Investigators excluded patients with uncontrolled infection, other autoimmune disease, pregnancy or lactation.

The sample consisted of blood. The TCR was taken from a young woman with Graves' hyperthyroidism. The chain uses TRBV9 and TRBJ1-2; D unclear. CDR3 loop: CASSVAVGGSVYGYTF. In DNA, the CDR3 is TGTGCCAGCAGCGTAGCAGTCGGTGGGTCAGTCTATGGCTACACCTTC.